This T cell receptor (beta chain) emerged from a study of STAT5B mutations in CD4+ large granular lymphocyte leukemia. Study findings and constraints: Compared with healthy controls (2/35), patient top clones favored TRBV06 (8/27). Roughly 27% of private leukemic clonotypes occurred rarely in other patients' non-leukemic repertoires.

In regard to this clone: Its antigen is unidentified.

In the original analysis: The detection floor for productive clonotype frequency was 2.59 x 10-5. Sequencing used immunoSEQ multiplex PCR; TCRdb keeps in-frame clones, though not all of them. That table gives V, J and clone size, and the DNA gave D and trimming. The sample shows 40,000 to 55,000 clones, 80% to 85% of them seen only once. Germline V lookup: CDR1 SGHTA, CDR2 FQGTGA. The ends were cut back, 0 bases at V and 5 bases at J, with 13 bases in the middle. This CDR3 contains 15 residues. The sample consisted of CD4+ T cells from blood buffy coats. This TCR was recovered from a human donor in good health. The chain uses TRBV7-3 and TRBJ1-2; no clear D gene. The CDR3 DNA reads TGTGCCAGCAGCTTAACCAGGACGGCCAAATATGGCTACACCTTC. The encoded protein is CASSLTRTAKYGYTF.